The sequence of this T cell receptor (beta chain) was determined in a study of post-analysis software for immune sequencing data. Overall study context: Courses of disease covered relapsing-remitting, secondary progressive and progressive-relapsing multiple sclerosis. Study results and caveats: People with multiple sclerosis had a significantly lower normalized Chao1 diversity than controls did. Five TRBV segments were significantly more frequent in patients than in controls. TRBV5-6, TRBV5-1 and TRBV20-1 were among these segments.

Comment on this clonotype: Antigen: not known.

In germline, CDR1 is SGDLS, CDR2 YYNGEE. The CDR3 consists of 15 residues. Unique-molecular-identifier-tagged TCR beta cDNA libraries were used. TCRdb analysed the PCR reads with MiXCR anew, one entry per CDR3 protein. This table has 650,000 to 850,000 distinct CDR3 sequences, around 46% appearing once. The specimen was blood. The genes are TRBV9 and TRBJ2-5, with D perhaps matching TRBD1 or TRBD2 (5 bases each). The end of the DNA is better explained by TRBJ2-7, so the J call may be wrong. The clonotype comes from a girl between 10 and 17 years old with multiple sclerosis. The CDR3 coding sequence is TGTGCCAGCAGCGTAACCGGGACCAGAACCTACGAGCAGTACTTC. Amino acid sequence: CASSVTGTRTYEQYF.